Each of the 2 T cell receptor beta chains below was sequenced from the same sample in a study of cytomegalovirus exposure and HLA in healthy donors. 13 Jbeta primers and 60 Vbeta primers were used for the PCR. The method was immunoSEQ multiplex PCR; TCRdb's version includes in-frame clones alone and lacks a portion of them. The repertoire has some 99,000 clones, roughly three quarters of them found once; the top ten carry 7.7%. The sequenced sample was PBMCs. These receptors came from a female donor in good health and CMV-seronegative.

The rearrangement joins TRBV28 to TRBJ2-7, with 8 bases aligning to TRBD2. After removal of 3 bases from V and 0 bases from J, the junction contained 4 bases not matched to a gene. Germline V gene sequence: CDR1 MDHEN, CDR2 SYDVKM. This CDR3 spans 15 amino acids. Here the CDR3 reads CASSFIAGISYEQYF. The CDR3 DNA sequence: TGTGCCAGCAGTTTTATAGCGGGGATCTCCTACGAGCAGTACTTC.

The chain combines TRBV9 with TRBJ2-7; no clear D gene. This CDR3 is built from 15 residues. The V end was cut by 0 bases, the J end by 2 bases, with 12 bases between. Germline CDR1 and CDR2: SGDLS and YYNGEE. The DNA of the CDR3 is TGTGCCAGCAGCGTAGCGTTCAACATGCCCTACGAGCAGTACTTC. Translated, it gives CASSVAFNMPYEQYF.